This entry is about one TCR beta chain. This sample stems from a study of tumor and adjacent non-tumor tissue in lung cancer. About the research overall: Around 4.4 million productive TCRbeta reads were obtained per sample on average.

The CDR3 consists of 15 residues. V lost 4 bases and J 7 bases, leaving 18 bases between the germline ends. Germline assignment: CDR1 SGHRS and CDR2 YFSETQ. The library came from three nested PCR rounds adapted from ARM-PCR protocols. One entry per CDR3 protein, called by TCRdb with MiXCR from the multiplex PCR reads. Here the sample spans about 200,000 distinct CDR3 sequences, approximately 74% being singletons. RNA was extracted from bulk tissue without any cell sorting. This receptor was obtained from a man aged 60 to 69 with non-small cell lung cancer. Sequences were obtained from lung tumor tissue. The rearrangement joins TRBV5-1 to TRBJ2-1, with D possibly matching TRBD2 (5 bases). CDR3 protein: CASSQGSQAGNEQFF. In DNA, the CDR3 is TGCGCCAGCAGCCAAGGGAGCCAAGCCGGTAATGAGCAGTTCTTC.